Sequencing of this T cell receptor (beta chain) was carried out in a study of blood T cell repertoires in COVID-19. Study as a whole: The United States, Italy and Spain were the sources of the acute and convalescent COVID-19 samples. T cells, B-cell-depleted T cells, or PBMCs supplied cDNA or gDNA.

V was shortened by 3 bases and J by 8 bases, with 11 bases between the two germline ends. The CDR3 sequence is 13 residues long. The V gene's germline CDR1 is MDHEN and CDR2 SYDVKM. Authors' methods: How many nucleated cells were present was estimated from reference gene primer amplification. Sequencing used immunoSEQ multiplex PCR; TCRdb keeps in-frame clones, though not all of them. D and trimming were read from the DNA, whereas the V and J calls and clone size are those reported in that table. The sample lists some 250,000 clones; approximately 90% were seen once. V and J are TRBV28 and TRBJ2-4; D is possibly TRBD1 (7 bases). The TCR was taken from a man between 60 and 75 years old who had recovered from COVID-19. Sequencing used peripheral blood. CDR3 sequence: CASSFRRGHIQYF. The CDR3 bases are TGTGCCAGCAGTTTTCGGAGGGGGCACATTCAGTACTTC.